This T cell receptor (beta chain) was observed in a study of T cell changes during pregnancy in multiple sclerosis. Germline lookup yields CDR1 SQVTM and CDR2 ANQGSEA. Trimming took off 0 bases at V and 1 base at J, with 12 bases between the two ends. The CDR3 is 15 amino acids. Sequencing was performed with immunoSEQ multiplex PCR; in TCRdb, only in-frame clones are kept and a portion is missing. This table holds roughly 110,000 clones, around nine tenths found once. The TCR originated in a female donor with multiple sclerosis, enrolled in a pregnancy study. This rearrangement joins TRBV29-1 to TRBJ1-1; the D gene is possibly TRBD1 (5 bases). The input for sequencing was peripheral blood, taken in the third trimester of pregnancy. This CDR3 is CSVEELDTSNTEAFF. DNA for the CDR3: TGCAGCGTTGAAGAACTGGACACTTCGAACACTGAAGCTTTCTTT.